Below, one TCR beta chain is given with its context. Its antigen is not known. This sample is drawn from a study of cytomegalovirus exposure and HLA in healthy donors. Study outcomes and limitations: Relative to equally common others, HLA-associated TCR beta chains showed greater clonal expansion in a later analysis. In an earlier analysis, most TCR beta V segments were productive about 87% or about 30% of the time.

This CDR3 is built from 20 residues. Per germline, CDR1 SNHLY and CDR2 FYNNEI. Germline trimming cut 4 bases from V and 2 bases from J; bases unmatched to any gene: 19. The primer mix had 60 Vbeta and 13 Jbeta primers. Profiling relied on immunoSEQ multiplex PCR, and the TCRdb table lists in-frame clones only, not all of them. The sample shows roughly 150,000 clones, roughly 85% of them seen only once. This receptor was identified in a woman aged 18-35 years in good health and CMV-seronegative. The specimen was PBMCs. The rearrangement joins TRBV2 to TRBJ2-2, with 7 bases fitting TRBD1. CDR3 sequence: CASSGAGGYPSPGNTGELFF. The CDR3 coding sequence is TGTGCCAGCAGTGGGGCAGGGGGATACCCTTCACCTGGAAACACCGGGGAGCTGTTTTTT.